What follows describes a single TCR beta chain. There is no known antigen for this receptor. No much larger clone is present one base from it, and per-base qualities are unavailable. The meaning of the sample's treatment or condition label: some 20 received Ad26.COV2.S at low or high dose, single or two shots; about 5 received placebo; per-sample allocation not given. For vaccine and placebo recipients, the sequenced repertoires came from samples collected on day 63 after the first injection. Cohort 1b enrolled 25 or so adults aged 18-55 years at a single site in Boston, USA, between 29 July and 7 August 2020. As a vaccine, Ad26.COV2.S was a replication-incompetent adenovirus type 26 vector that expressed a prefusion-stabilized SARS-CoV-2 spike protein derived from the original Wuhan strain. The immunoSEQ Assay was used to sequence TCRbeta CDR3 regions. After extraction, genomic DNA underwent amplification by bias-controlled multiplex PCR, followed by high-throughput sequencing. The authors' analysis ran thus. To quantify the absolute abundance of every unique TCRbeta CDR3 region, sequences were collapsed and filtered. T cell fraction was estimated by normalization of TCRbeta template counts to usable DNA, with usable DNA being measured through amplification of reference genes present in all nucleated cells. Repertoire TCRs were annotated as SARS-CoV-2-specific when V gene, CDR3 amino acid sequence and J gene were exactly matched to a known reactive TCR set. The reference SARS-CoV-2 TCR set was obtained from MIRA and was filtered for enrichment in COVID-19-positive ImmuneCODE repertoires, whereby public or cross-reactive TCRs were removed. Drawing on the MIRA antigens, annotated TCRs were analysed further at the level of specific ORF or position within ORF. Breadth was defined as the number of annotated unique rearrangements divided by the total number of unique productive rearrangements, and depth was defined as the summed frequency of the annotated unique rearrangements. TCR breadth was compared between groups using two-sided Wilcoxon rank-sum tests. TCRdb obtained this table from immuneACCESS and retained in-frame rearrangements with V and J assigned. These tables miss some clones; where compared with another copy, unresolved V genes account for less than half of the shortfall, and the remainder is unexplained. V and J calls and clone size follow that table, whereas D and trimming were derived from the DNA. The sample records over 350,000 clones, 80% to 90% of which are singletons. Around 3.4% of the sample comes from the top ten.

This specimen belongs to a study of Ad26.COV2.S vaccination and SARS-CoV-2 variants (dated by TCRdb to about 2021). A note on the overall study: Vaccine-arm donors came from COV1001, a multicentre, randomized, double-blind, placebo-controlled phase I-IIa trial of Ad26.COV2.S in healthy adults. Ad26.COV2.S was administered intramuscularly at a dose of 5x10^10 or 1x10^11 viral particles, either as one shot or as two shots given 56 days apart. TCRbeta repertoire sequencing served as the tool for gauging how specific and how broad the SARS-CoV-2-reactive T cell receptors were following Ad26.COV2.S vaccination. The TCR-sequenced set comprised approximately 30 samples: around 20 Ad26.COV2.S vaccine recipients, 5 placebo recipients and 8 SARS-CoV-2 convalescent individuals. Trial participants were randomized into five groups of five: low-dose or high-dose Ad26.COV2.S given once or twice, or placebo on both occasions. Investigators did not know the trial group allocation while performing experiments and assessing outcomes. What the study reported, not specific to this receptor: Non-spike TCR breadth was comparable between vaccine and placebo recipients, consistent with the vaccine containing only spike. The study was not powered for comparison of responses between vaccine doses or regimens. It was noted by the authors that total T cell responses may have been underestimated by the TCR breadth and depth analyses. After vaccination, substantial breadth of spike-specific CD8+ and CD4+ T cell responses was reported. Spike-specific TCR breadth was higher in Ad26.COV2.S recipients than in placebo recipients (P = 0.0014).

According to the germline V gene, CDR1 reads SGHRS and CDR2 reads YFSETQ. V drops 3 bases and J drops 2 bases, leaving 0 bases in between. The CDR3 has 12 amino acids, counting the end cysteine and phenylalanine. Here the CDR3 DNA is all that survives: 36 bases in frame from base 1. This specimen consisted of peripheral blood, obtained in a trial of Ad26.COV2.S vaccine versus placebo. The receptor's source is a person between 18 and 65 years old who received the Ad26.COV2.S COVID-19 vaccine or a placebo. The sequence links TRBV5-1 to TRBJ2-6; the D gene cannot be named for sure. The CDR3 in this case is CASSSGANVLTF. The DNA sequence is TGCGCCAGCAGCTCTGGGGCCAACGTCCTGACTTTC.